The source of this T cell receptor (beta chain) is a study of CD8+CD57+ T cells in acquired aplastic anemia. This clonotype was observed at least ten times. Its antigen is currently unknown. Study outcomes and limitations: Both patients and controls carried the same twenty-nine CD8+ CDR3 sequences. With respect to CD8+ Simpson's diversity, patients and controls did not differ significantly.

The V gene lost 5 bases and the J gene lost 1 base, with 11 bases spanning the gap. Germline CDR1 reads PRHDT; CDR2 reads FYEKMQ (reference sequence). This CDR3 spans 14 amino acids. Profiling that covered TCR beta VDJ and CDR3 relied on genomic DNA as its template. TCRdb independently ran MiXCR on the reads; one entry per CDR3 protein. This sample has 50,000 to 70,000 distinct CDR3 sequences, with less than 65% found just once. The V gene is TRBV13, the J gene TRBJ1-1; D ambiguous. This receptor was taken from a human donor in good health, serving as a control. The sequencing input was sorted CD4+, CD8+, or CD8+CD57+ T cells (not recorded which) from PBMCs. The CDR3, as DNA: TGTGCCAGCAGCGACCGACCGAGGAACACTGAAGCTTTCTTT. Translated: CASSDRPRNTEAFF. The entire variable domain, with the rest obtained from reference TRBV13 and TRBJ1-1, is as follows: AAGVIQSPRHLIKEKRETATLKCYPIPRHDTVYWYQQGPGQDPQFLISFYEKMQSDKGSIPDRFSAQQFSDYHSELNMSSLELGDSALYFCASSDRPRNTEAFFGQGTRLTVV.